The 31 T cell receptor beta chains in this list originate from one sample, sequenced in a study of blood T cell repertoires in COVID-19. Measured with immunoSEQ multiplex PCR; TCRdb has only the in-frame clones, and not every one. The table shows approximately 88,000 clones, with approximately 86% occurring only once. The specimen sequenced was peripheral blood. The receptors were sampled from a male donor with acute or convalescent COVID-19.

V is TRBV7-8 and J is TRBJ1-6, with D possibly being TRBD1 (5 bases). This CDR3 comprises 14 residues. Germline assignment: CDR1 SGHVS and CDR2 FQNEAQ. V shed 5 bases and J shed 1 base, with 6 bases lying between them. CDR3 bases: TGTGCCAGCAGCCCAGGGTCCTATAATTCACCCCTCCACTTT. Encoded protein: CASSPGSYNSPLHF.

The CDR3 region has the DNA TGTGCCAGCAGCAAGCGCGGAACTGGGTCCTACGAGCAGTACTTC. This encodes CASSKRGTGSYEQYF. V usage is TRBV21-1 and J usage is TRBJ2-7; the table's D call TRBD2 went unverified against the DNA. TRBV21-1 is annotated as a pseudogene. The CDR3 runs 15 residues.

The chain recombines TRBV7-6 with TRBJ2-7; 7 nucleotides match TRBD1. CDR3 size: 15 residues. V lost 5 bases to trimming and J lost 0 bases; unmatched junction nucleotides: 7. Germline assignment: CDR1 SGHVS and CDR2 FNYEAQ. This chain's CDR3 is CASSPPGQPSYEQYF. DNA of the CDR3: TGTGCCAGCAGCCCACCGGGACAGCCCTCCTACGAGCAGTACTTC.

The rearrangement joins TRBV5-4 to TRBJ2-5; 10 positions match TRBD2. The CDR3 consists of 15 residues. V dropped 5 bases and J dropped 4; count of bases not matched to a gene: 8. Germline V gene sequence: CDR1 SGHNT, CDR2 YYREEE (reference sequence). CDR3 DNA: TGTGCCAGCAGGGAGGGACTAGCGTTTAGAGAGACCCAGTACTTC. It codes for CASREGLAFRETQYF.

V gene TRBV19 combines with J gene TRBJ2-7; TRBD1 matches at 7 bases. The germline gives CDR1 LNHDA, CDR2 SQIVND (reference sequence). This CDR3 has 14 residues. V lost 6 bases to trimming and J lost 10 bases; unmatched junction nucleotides: 15. CDR3 residues: CASSSGQRTLFQYF. The CDR3 coding sequence is TGTGCCAGTAGCTCGGGACAGAGGACCCTTTTTCAGTACTTC. Supplemented by reference TRBV19 and TRBJ2-7, the full variable domain reads DGGITQSPKYLFRKEGQNVTLSCEQNLNHDAMYWYRQDPGQGLRLIYYSQIVNDFQKGDIAEGYSVSREKKESFPLTVTSAQKNPTAFYLCASSSGQRTLFQYFGPGTRLTVT.

Only one count was recorded for this clone. The rearrangement links TRBV2 to TRBJ2-7; 10 positions match TRBD2. With V trimmed by 7 bases and J by 2 bases, 5 bases remained unmatched. This CDR3 spans 14 amino acids. Germline CDR1 SNHLY, CDR2 FYNNEI. The CDR3: CASIPSGGPYEQYF. The CDR3 DNA sequence: TGTGCCAGCATTCCTAGCGGGGGACCCTACGAGCAGTACTTC.

This clone was seen only a few times. CDR3 nucleotide sequence: TGTGCCAGTAGTGATCCGGGACAGGGTACTGAAGCTTTCTTT. It codes for CASSDPGQGTEAFF. The chain couples TRBV19 to TRBJ1-1, with 9 bases fitting TRBD1. V gave up 5 bases and J gave up 5 bases; unmatched junction bases: 6. Germline values: CDR1 LNHDA, CDR2 SQIVND (reference sequence). The CDR3 length is 14 residues.

This clone has only one observation. The genes are TRBV30 and TRBJ1-6; 9 bases are shared with TRBD1. The CDR3 covers 14 residues. The germline gives CDR1 GTSNPN, CDR2 SVGIG (reference sequence). The ends lost 4 bases at V and 7 bases at J; junction bases unmatched: 5. The CDR3 nucleotides are TGTGCCTGGAACAGGGACAGGGAGAATTCACCCCTCCACTTT. Protein sequence: CAWNRDRENSPLHF.

The rearrangement links TRBV19 to TRBJ1-6; 7 bases map to TRBD1. This CDR3 is 15 amino acids long. Germline V gene sequence: CDR1 LNHDA, CDR2 SQIVND (reference sequence). V was clipped by 10 bases and J by 0 bases; unmatched bases: 6. CDR3: CATKDRVSYNSPLHF. DNA for the CDR3: TGTGCCACTAAAGACAGGGTCTCCTATAATTCACCCCTCCACTTT.

The chain links TRBV6-5 to TRBJ1-2; TRBD1 might be the D (5 bases). In germline, CDR1 is MNHEY, CDR2 SVGAGI. Trimming shortened V by 2 bases and J by 9 bases, and 10 bases separated the two germline ends. The CDR3 sequence is 12 residues long. The CDR3 nucleotides are TGTGCCAGCAGTTACGGGGGGGTCAGCTACACCTTC. Its translation: CASSYGGVSYTF.

The chain couples TRBV24-1 to TRBJ2-7, with D maybe TRBD1 (7 bases). CDR3 length: 12 residues. CDR1 is KGHDR, CDR2 SFDVKD, per germline. With 9 bases removed from V and 5 bases from J, the gap between germline ends came to 13 bases. Written as DNA, the CDR3 is TGTGCCACCCAGGGGGGAAGGCACGAGCAGTACTTC. The encoded protein is CATQGGRHEQYF.

This chain joins TRBV2 and TRBJ2-7; D may be TRBD2 (5 bases). Trimming took 1 base from V and 6 from J, leaving 13 bases between them. The CDR3 extends over 14 amino acids. The germline gives CDR1 SNHLY, CDR2 FYNNEI. The CDR3, as DNA: TGTGCCAGCAGTGAAGACGGGATTTTAGCCGAGCAGTACTTC. As protein: CASSEDGILAEQYF.

This chain connects TRBV9 to TRBJ1-2; D not certain. The CDR3 has 14 residues. CDR1 is SGDLS and CDR2 is YYNGEE in the germline V gene. V lost 2 bases and J lost 3, with 11 bases in between. The CDR3, as DNA: TGTGCCAGCAGCGTCTCTCCCCAGGACTATGGCTACACCTTC. Translated: CASSVSPQDYGYTF.

The chain recombines TRBV28 with TRBJ2-5; D is unresolved. Germline values: CDR1 MDHEN, CDR2 SYDVKM. V was clipped by 2 bases and J by 2 bases, with 9 bases between them. The CDR3 contains 14 residues. CDR3 protein: CASSLVQEQETQYF. The CDR3 DNA follows: TGTGCCAGCAGTTTAGTGCAGGAACAAGAGACCCAGTACTTC.

With regard to this clone: One end of the junction varies from germline; a read error may be responsible. This chain joins TRBV2 and TRBJ2-5, with no clear D. The CDR3 has 14 residues. Germline CDR1 reads SNHLY; CDR2 reads FYNNEI. The CDR3 here is CASSELQSQGTQYF. CDR3 in DNA: TGTGCCAGCAGTGAACTACAGTCCCAAGGGACCCAGTACTTC.

As for this clone: Other DNA sequences in this sample translate to the same CDR3. The chain uses TRBV18 and TRBJ1-1; D gene unclear. Germline V gene lookup returns CDR1 KGHSH and CDR2 LQKENI. V gave up 2 bases and J gave up 6 bases, with 7 bases separating them. The CDR3 extends over 12 amino acids. CDR3 in DNA: TGTGCCAGCTCACCAGGGAGGGCTGAAGCTTTCTTT. Protein: CASSPGRAEAFF.

CDR3 protein: CASSLTDGGNQPQHF. CDR3 DNA: TGTGCCAGCTCCCTCACCGACGGAGGCAATCAGCCCCAGCATTTT. This chain connects TRBV18 to TRBJ1-5; no clear D. Trimming stripped 6 bases from V and 2 bases from J, with 14 bases between. Per the germline V gene, CDR1 is KGHSH and CDR2 is LQKENI. This CDR3 spans 15 amino acids.

The chain has TRBV5-1 and TRBJ2-1, with D uncertain. The CDR3 has 14 residues. CDR1 and CDR2 (germline): SGHRS, YFSETQ. The V and J ends lost 4 bases and 6 bases respectively, with 14 bases between them. The CDR3 DNA follows: TGCGCCAGCAGCCCCACCGGATCAGGCAATGAGCAGTTCTTC. Translation gives CASSPTGSGNEQFF.

The chain combines TRBV11-3 with TRBJ2-1, with D maybe TRBD1 (5 bases). This CDR3 has 15 residues. V lost 5 bases to trimming and J lost 2 bases, with 13 bases between them. Germline loops: CDR1 SGHNT, CDR2 YENEEA. CDR3 sequence: CASSIRTDTYNEQFF. The CDR3 nucleotides are TGTGCCAGCAGCATACGGACGGACACCTACAATGAGCAGTTCTTC.

This clone has a single count. This chain links TRBV5-1 with TRBJ2-2, with TRBD1 as a possible D gene (5 bases). CDR1 and CDR2 from the germline V gene are SGHRS and YFSETQ. V was clipped by 5 bases and J by 5 bases, with 13 bases between them. The CDR3 contains 14 residues. The CDR3 DNA reads TGCGCCAGCAGTTCAAGGGGCAGTACCGGGGAGCTGTTTTTT. It encodes CASSSRGSTGELFF.

This clone appeared a few times. The rearrangement links TRBV30 to TRBJ1-2; D gene uncertain. CDR1 GTSNPN and CDR2 SVGIG come from the germline V gene (reference sequence). The CDR3 length is 14 residues. V was shortened by 3 bases and J by 4 bases, with 15 bases between the two germline ends. The CDR3 nucleotides are TGTGCCTGGAGGTCGCCCGGGTCGGGCTATGGCTACACCTTC. Amino acid sequence: CAWRSPGSGYGYTF.

The J gene is TRBJ1-6, the V gene TRBV18, with D possibly matching TRBD1 (5 bases). The CDR3 length is 18 residues. CDR1 is KGHSH and CDR2 is LQKENI in the germline V gene. Trimming pared 3 bases from V and 7 bases from J, leaving 22 bases between. The CDR3 is CASSPIPEPNGGNSPLHF. The CDR3 DNA follows: TGTGCCAGCTCACCTATCCCCGAACCAAATGGGGGGAATTCACCCCTCCACTTT. The whole variable domain, remainder taken from reference TRBV18 and TRBJ1-6, is NAGVMQNPRHLVRRRGQEARLRCSPMKGHSHVYWYRQLPEEGLKFMVYLQKENIIDESGMPKERFSAEFPKEGPSILRIQQVVRGDSAAYFCASSPIPEPNGGNSPLHFGNGTRLTVT.

The V call is TRBV19, the J call TRBJ1-5; D uncertain. The germline V gene encodes CDR1 LNHDA and CDR2 SQIVND (reference sequence). This CDR3 has 15 amino acids. Between the trimmed V and J ends, which lost 3 bases and 5 bases, there was a span of 14 bases. The CDR3, as DNA: TGTGCCAGTAGTATGGTGTTGGCCTCGCATCAGCCCCAGCATTTT. It yields the protein CASSMVLASHQPQHF.

Concerning this clone itself: Other DNA sequences of this sample code for an identical CDR3. This chain joins TRBV2 and TRBJ1-2; no reliable D call. The V end was cut by 6 bases, the J end by 5 bases, with 10 bases between. Germline V gives CDR1 SNHLY, CDR2 FYNNEI. The CDR3 covers 12 residues. The CDR3 here is CASSEENYGYTF. The CDR3 bases are TGTGCCAGCAGCGAGGAGAATTATGGCTACACCTTC.

The CDR3 bases are TGCAGCACGGGACAGGGTAACATGAACACTGAAGCTTTCTTT. It translates to CSTGQGNMNTEAFF. V gene TRBV29-1 combines with J gene TRBJ1-1, with 9 bases that match TRBD1. Germline V gene sequence: CDR1 SQVTM, CDR2 ANQGSEA. J was trimmed by 0 bases and V by 8 bases; bases with no gene match: 7. The CDR3 spans 14 residues. Drawing the rest from reference TRBV29-1 and TRBJ1-1, the complete variable domain is SAVISQKPSRDICQRGTSLTIQCQVDSQVTMMFWYRQQPGQSLTLIATANQGSEATYESGFVIDKFPISRPNLTFSTLTVSNMSPEDSSIYLCSTGQGNMNTEAFFGQGTRLTVV.

V and J are TRBV19 and TRBJ1-5; 8 bases are a match to TRBD1. Losses at the gene ends were 9 bases for V and 0 bases for J; bases not matched to a gene: 7. Germline CDR1 is LNHDA and CDR2 is SQIVND (reference sequence). The CDR3 runs to 15 residues. The CDR3, as DNA: TGTGCCAGCCTCAACGACAGGGGTAGCAATCAGCCCCAGCATTTT. Translation: CASLNDRGSNQPQHF. Supplemented by reference TRBV19 and TRBJ1-5, the full variable domain reads DGGITQSPKYLFRKEGQNVTLSCEQNLNHDAMYWYRQDPGQGLRLIYYSQIVNDFQKGDIAEGYSVSREKKESFPLTVTSAQKNPTAFYLCASLNDRGSNQPQHFGDGTRLSIL.

The chain joins TRBV21-1 to TRBJ1-2. TRBV21-1 is deemed a pseudogene. The CDR3 totals 16 residues. The CDR3 region is CASSRWDCLSYDGYTF. Here the CDR3 DNA reads TGTGCCAGCAGCAGATGGGACTGCTTGAGTTACGATGGCTACACCTTC.

The rearrangement links TRBV27 to TRBJ2-5; D uncertain. Germline V gene data show CDR1 as MNHEY and CDR2 as SMNVEV (reference sequence). The CDR3 sequence is 11 residues long. The V gene lost 4 bases and the J gene lost 4 bases, with 4 bases spanning the gap. The CDR3 sequence: CASSSRETQYF. The CDR3 DNA is TGTGCCAGCAGTTCTCGAGAGACCCAGTACTTC.

The gene calls are TRBV5-1 and TRBJ2-2; possible D gene TRBD2, 6 bases. The germline V gene encodes CDR1 SGHRS and CDR2 YFSETQ. V was pared by 4 bases and J by 1 base, with 14 bases between. This CDR3 has 16 residues. The CDR3 region is CASSGGTGGNTGELFF. The CDR3 DNA reads TGCGCCAGCAGCGGAGGGACCGGGGGGAACACCGGGGAGCTGTTTTTT.

The rearrangement links TRBV11-2 to TRBJ2-5; 10 nucleotides line up with TRBD1. Looked up from germline, CDR1 is SGHAT and CDR2 is FQNNGV. The V gene end was trimmed by 0 bases and the J gene end by 5 bases; junction bases not matched to a gene: 6. This CDR3 contains 16 residues. Here the CDR3 reads CASSLDGTGESETQYF. The CDR3 DNA is TGTGCCAGCAGCTTAGATGGGACAGGGGAGTCGGAGACCCAGTACTTC.

V and J are TRBV6-5 and TRBJ1-4; D gene ambiguous. The CDR3 spans 13 residues. Germline V gene sequence: CDR1 MNHEY, CDR2 SVGAGI. The V end was cut by 6 bases, the J end by 6 bases, with 11 bases between. CDR3 residues: CASRGVPDEKLFF. CDR3 coding DNA: TGTGCCAGCAGGGGAGTCCCCGATGAAAAACTGTTTTTT.